The 17 T cell receptor beta chains given below trace back to one sample, sequenced in a study of graft-versus-host responses after intestinal transplantation. Measured with immunoSEQ multiplex PCR; TCRdb has only the in-frame clones, and not every one. In the table there are some 14,000 clones, approximately 87% of which are singletons. The source material was bone marrow, sampled approximately 120 days after intestinal transplantation. The receptors originated from a human patient who received an intestinal transplant, so some T cells may come from the graft donor.

V gene TRBV5-5 combines with J gene TRBJ1-4; weak D call: TRBD1 (6 bases). The germline V gene encodes CDR1 SGHKS and CDR2 YYEKEE (reference sequence). The CDR3 runs 16 residues. The V end was cut by 3 bases, the J end by 0 bases, with 12 bases between. The CDR3 sequence: CASSSRGGATNEKLFF. The CDR3 DNA is TGTGCCAGCAGCTCCAGGGGAGGGGCAACTAATGAAAAACTGTTTTTT.

The chain joins TRBV27 to TRBJ1-4, with D possibly being TRBD1 (5 bases). Germline assignment: CDR1 MNHEY and CDR2 SMNVEV (reference sequence). CDR3 length equals 14 residues. V gave up 5 bases and J gave up 8 bases, with 15 bases separating them. The CDR3 region has the DNA TGTGCCAGCAGTCACGGGGGTGAGAGGGAAAAACTGTTTTTT. Residues: CASSHGGEREKLFF.

The CDR3, as DNA: TGTGCCAGCAGTGACTCTAGCGGGAGGGCAGATACGCAGTATTTT. This encodes CASSDSSGRADTQYF. This chain uses TRBV6-4 with TRBJ2-3, with 11 positions matching TRBD2. The CDR3 totals 15 residues. Germline V gene sequence: CDR1 MRHNA, CDR2 SNTAGT. The junction had 0 bases not matched to a gene; V was cut back by 0 bases and J by 4 bases.

The chain uses TRBV11-1 and TRBJ2-1; 12 bases fit TRBD2. CDR1 is SGHAT, CDR2 FQDESV, per germline (reference sequence). CDR3 size: 16 residues. V lost 10 bases to trimming and J lost 3 bases; unmatched junction nucleotides: 10. The CDR3 sequence is CATLPRTSGDYNEQFF. CDR3 nucleotides: TGTGCCACCCTTCCAAGGACTAGCGGGGACTACAATGAGCAGTTCTTC.

This clone was picked up one time. The CDR3 here is CASSVGSGRGNTIYF. The CDR3 DNA reads TGTGCCAGCAGCGTAGGATCGGGACGAGGAAACACCATATATTTT. The rearrangement joins TRBV9 to TRBJ1-3, with a weak D call TRBD1 (5 bases). Germline V CDR1 and CDR2: SGDLS, YYNGEE. The CDR3 spans 15 residues. V lost 0 bases to trimming and J lost 4 bases, with 11 bases between them.

V is TRBV5-1 and J is TRBJ1-1; no clear D gene. In germline, CDR1 is SGHRS, CDR2 YFSETQ. The CDR3 totals 12 residues. The germline V and J ends were trimmed by 2 bases and 5 bases, with 7 bases remaining between them. As DNA, the CDR3 is TGCGCCAGCAGCTTAAGTGGAACTGAAGCTTTCTTT. Its protein product is CASSLSGTEAFF.

V gene TRBV6-1 combines with J gene TRBJ2-7, with 7 positions matching TRBD2. The germline gives CDR1 MNHNS, CDR2 SASEGT. Unmatched junction bases numbered 5, after V lost 3 bases and J lost 3 bases. The CDR3 loop spans 14 amino acids. CDR3 region: CASSDQGTNYEQYF. In nucleotides, the CDR3 is TGTGCCAGCAGTGACCAAGGGACTAACTACGAGCAGTACTTC.

This clone was seen once. CDR3 in amino acids: CASESDPEAEKLFF. CDR3 in DNA: TGTGCCAGCGAGAGCGACCCCGAGGCGGAAAAACTGTTTTTT. The J gene is TRBJ1-4, the V gene TRBV6-1; no reliable D call. V was trimmed by 8 bases and J by 8 bases, leaving 18 bases between them. The CDR3 totals 14 residues. Germline V CDR1 and CDR2: MNHNS, SASEGT.

This clone was found a few times. The gene calls are TRBV4-1 and TRBJ2-1; 9 bases align to TRBD2. Germline V gene data show CDR1 as MGHRA and CDR2 as YSYEKL. CDR3 length: 14 amino acids. Trimming took 7 bases from V and 4 from J; bases not matched to a gene: 5. The CDR3: CASKVAGGYNEQFF. Written as DNA, the CDR3 is TGCGCCAGCAAGGTGGCGGGAGGGTACAATGAGCAGTTCTTC.

V gene TRBV27 combines with J gene TRBJ1-5; unclear D gene. In germline, CDR1 is MNHEY, CDR2 SMNVEV (reference sequence). V lost 3 bases and J lost 2, with 5 bases in between. The length of the CDR3 is 13 residues. The CDR3 region has the DNA TGTGCCAGCAGTTTGATGGGCAATCAGCCCCAGCATTTT. Amino acid sequence: CASSLMGNQPQHF.

The rearrangement links TRBV4-1 to TRBJ2-7; 9 bases are a match to TRBD2. The length of the CDR3 is 16 residues. The junction had 6 bases not matched to a gene; V was cut back by 0 bases and J by 3 bases. The germline gives CDR1 MGHRA, CDR2 YSYEKL. For the CDR3, the DNA is TGCGCCAGCAGCCAAGATCGAGCGGGAGGTCGCTACGAGCAGTACTTC. It encodes CASSQDRAGGRYEQYF.

The chain carries TRBV28 and TRBJ1-2; 9 bases map to TRBD1. This CDR3 has 15 residues. V trimming: 5 bases; J trimming: 2 bases; junction bases outside the gene matches: 6. The germline V gene encodes CDR1 MDHEN and CDR2 SYDVKM. CDR3 residues: CASSPGTGKNYGYTF. In DNA, the CDR3 is TGTGCCAGCAGTCCCGGGACAGGGAAAAACTATGGCTACACCTTC.

This chain joins TRBV10-1 and TRBJ2-4, with 8 bases identical to TRBD1. Germline CDR1 and CDR2: WNHNN and SYGVQD (reference sequence). This CDR3 is 16 amino acids long. V was clipped by 3 bases and J by 0 bases; unmatched bases: 4. CDR3 DNA sequence: TGCGCCAGCAGTGAAGGGACAGGACTAGCCAAAAACATTCAGTACTTC. Translated: CASSEGTGLAKNIQYF.

As for this clone: Additional DNA sequences in this sample encode the identical CDR3. The chain combines TRBV7-8 with TRBJ2-7; TRBD1 matches 9 bases. Germline V CDR1 and CDR2: SGHVS, FQNEAQ. The V gene end was trimmed by 3 bases and the J gene end by 2 bases; junction bases not matched to a gene: 5. This CDR3 is built from 15 residues. The CDR3 spells CASSLAGTGPYEQYF. In DNA, the CDR3 is TGTGCCAGCAGCTTGGCGGGGACAGGGCCCTACGAGCAGTACTTC.

The chain uses TRBV19 and TRBJ1-2, with 11 bases matching TRBD1. This CDR3 is built from 13 residues. With 3 bases clipped from V and 8 bases from J, the junction kept 2 bases outside the gene matches. Germline CDR1 and CDR2: LNHDA and SQIVND (reference sequence). CDR3 protein: CASSMDRGRGYTF. The CDR3 DNA sequence: TGTGCCAGTAGTATGGACAGGGGGCGAGGCTACACCTTC.

In nucleotides, the CDR3 is TGTGCCAGCAGTGAACGAATAGCGGGAGCCCACGAGCAGTACTTC. Translating gives CASSERIAGAHEQYF. The chain combines TRBV6-1 with TRBJ2-7; 9 bases agree with TRBD2. Germline V gene lookup returns CDR1 MNHNS and CDR2 SASEGT. CDR3 size: 15 residues. With V trimmed by 2 bases and J by 5 bases, 7 bases remained unmatched.

The genes are TRBV9 and TRBJ2-1; D is uncertain. This CDR3 comprises 11 residues. CDR1 and CDR2 (germline): SGDLS, YYNGEE. With 6 bases removed from V and 4 bases from J, the gap between germline ends came to 5 bases. DNA for the CDR3: TGTGCCAGCAACTGTTACAATGAGCAGTTCTTC. Residues: CASNCYNEQFF. Full variable domain (missing parts from reference TRBV9 and TRBJ2-1): DSGVTQTPKHLITATGQRVTLRCSPRSGDLSVYWYQQSLDQGLQFLIQYYNGEERAKGNILERFSAQQFPDLHSELNLSSLELGDSALYFCASNCYNEQFFGPGTRLTVL.